This TCR beta chain derives from a study of T cell responses to AZD1222 COVID-19 vaccine (dated by TCRdb to 2020 to 2023). About the study as a whole: AZD1222 recipients with second doses at about 4 weeks or about 12 weeks were pooled, because spike-specific TCR depth and breadth did not differ between schedules. Trial participants were enrolled by age into subgroups of 18-55, 56-69 and 70-plus years, and around 140, 26 and 57 TCR-sequenced participants, respectively, were included in these subgroups. TCR sequencing was performed for approximately 240 trial participants, of whom about 200 were given two doses of AZD1222 and approximately 25 were given two doses of MenACWY control vaccine.

The time point label, as the study defines it: baseline before first vaccination. The vaccinee samples were drawn from two UK trials, COV001 and COV002, one of which was a single-blind randomized controlled phase 2/3 trial testing AZD1222 (ChAdOx1 nCoV-19) in healthy adults. Trial participant PBMC samples were collected at day 0 and day 28 after the second dose for TCRbeta chain sequencing. The CDR3 regions of human TCRbeta chains were analyzed by immunosequencing. As for the original processing: Repertoire TCRs were checked for matches against a reference library of SARS-CoV-2-specific TCRs that had been generated using the MIRA antigen-specificity platform. Breadth was defined as the fraction of unique TCRs that were SARS-CoV-2-associated. Depth was defined as the fraction of total T cells that were SARS-CoV-2-associated. Each spike-specific TCR was assigned to its reactive spike region and to a CD4 or CD8 class using the MIRA data. Log10-transformed breadth and depth values were compared by one-way ANOVA with Sidak's multiple comparisons tests. Not all clones reach the TCRdb copy of this immuneACCESS table, which keeps in-frame sequences only. Checked studies attribute under half of the gap to unresolved V genes and leave the rest unexplained. V and J calls and clone size come straight from that table; D and trimming were deduced from the DNA. Here the sample has over 95,000 clones; around 88% occur a single time. Clones ranked in the top ten supply around 7% of the sample.

From the cysteine up to the phenylalanine, the CDR3 has a length of 17 residues. The DNA shown is the 51-base CDR3, in frame from base 1. Trimming takes 0 bases off V and 3 bases off J; junction bases not matched to a gene: 10. According to the germline V gene, CDR1 reads ENHRY and CDR2 reads SYGVKD. Results and caveats for the whole study, not just this receptor: Most participants were white British and females outnumbered males, and the authors suggested that clonal diversity may have been underestimated. After two AZD1222 doses, spike-specific TCR breadth and depth were significantly higher than at day 0 and than in MenACWY recipients. Vaccine-associated CD4 TCRs spanned the whole spike protein, with dominant responses in regions 160-218 and 743-854. Conclusions about previously exposed vaccinees were limited because only six or seven AZD1222 recipients were SARS-CoV-2 seropositive at baseline. Reportedly, close to half of the unique spike-specific TCRs recognized epitopes lying outside the regions that are mutated in the B.1.351 and B.1.1.7 variants. The 56-69-year group was small, and its depth increase did not reach significance, likely because of low power. No day 14 peak-response samples were available, so repertoires were characterized only after the peak T cell response.

About this clone itself: Its target antigen remains unknown. The sample holds no much larger clone one base away, and base qualities are not on file.

This sequence uses TRBV10-3 and TRBJ1-2, and 7 bases in between align with TRBD1. The specimen was peripheral blood, collected on day 0 of AZD1222 vaccination. The receptor's source is an adult in good health. This receptor carries the CDR3 CAISESMVRGGDYGYTF. The DNA sequence is given as TGTGCCATCAGTGAGTCGATGGTAAGAGGGGGCGACTATGGCTACACCTTC.